This TCR beta chain was identified during a study of blood T cells in healthy people across ages. Whole-study results and caveats: More naive CD4+ cells and higher diversity marked long-lived donors relative to aged donors.

Points on this clonotype: Its antigen is not known.

Germline CDR1 is DFQATT and CDR2 is SNEGSKA (reference sequence). V lost 1 base and J lost 1, with 13 bases in between. This CDR3 contains 15 residues. A sample-barcoded 5' primer and a J-beta primer mix were used in a second PCR of about 6 to 11 cycles. TCRdb redid the calling of the 5' RACE reads with MiXCR, one entry per CDR3 protein. In the table there are some 890,000 distinct CDR3 sequences, 25% to 30% of which are singletons. The same sample was also used in a study of T cells of mothers and their children. That study reports: Whether related or unrelated, pairs show similar shaping of TCR recombination output by thymic selection.

V gene TRBV20-1 combines with J gene TRBJ1-1, with a possible D match to TRBD1 (5 bases). Sequencing used blood. This TCR derives from a woman aged 35 to 49 in good health. The CDR3 here is CSARGGVGGNTEAFF. The CDR3 nucleotides read TGCAGTGCTAGAGGGGGAGTGGGGGGGAACACTGAAGCTTTCTTT.